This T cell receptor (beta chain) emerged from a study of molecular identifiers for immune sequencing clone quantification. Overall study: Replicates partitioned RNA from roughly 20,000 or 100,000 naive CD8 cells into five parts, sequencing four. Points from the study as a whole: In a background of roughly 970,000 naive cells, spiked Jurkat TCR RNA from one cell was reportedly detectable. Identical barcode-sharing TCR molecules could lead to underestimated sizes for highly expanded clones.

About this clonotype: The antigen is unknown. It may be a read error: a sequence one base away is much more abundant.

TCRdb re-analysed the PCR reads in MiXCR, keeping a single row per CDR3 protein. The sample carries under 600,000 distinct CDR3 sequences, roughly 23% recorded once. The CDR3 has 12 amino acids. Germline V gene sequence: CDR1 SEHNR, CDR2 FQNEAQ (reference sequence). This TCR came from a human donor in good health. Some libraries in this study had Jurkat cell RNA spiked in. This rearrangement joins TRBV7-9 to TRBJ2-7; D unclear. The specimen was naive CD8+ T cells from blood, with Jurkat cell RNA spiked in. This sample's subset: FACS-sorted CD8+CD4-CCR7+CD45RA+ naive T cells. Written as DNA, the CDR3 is TGTGCCAGCAGGAGTGACTCCTACGGGCAGTACTTC. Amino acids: CASRSDSYGQYF. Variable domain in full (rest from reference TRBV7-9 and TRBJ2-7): DTGVSQNPRHKITKRGQNVTFRCDPISEHNRLYWYRQTLGQGPEFLTYFQNEAQLEKSRLLSDRFSAERPKGSFSTLEIQRTEQGDSAMYLCASRSDSYGQYFGPGTRLTVT.